The entry below gives a single TCR beta chain sequence along with its context. Only Caucasian adults living in Nashville, Tennessee served as donors. This record comes from a study of shared clonotypes between healthy human individuals. Across the study: For every donor, three CD4 naive, three CD4 memory, two CD8 naive and one CD8 memory plates were used.

The CDR3 extends over 16 amino acids. V was clipped by 2 bases and J by 7 bases; unmatched bases: 13. As processed by the authors: Junction-only sequences without quality scores came from ImmunoSEQ, so filtering differed. Repertoires were generated with immunoSEQ multiplex PCR, while TCRdb's copy carries only in-frame clones and drops some. From that table come the V and J calls and clone size; the DNA was used to work out D and trimming. The sample records 600,000 to 750,000 clones, roughly 88% being singletons. Specimen: memory CD8+ T cells from PBMCs. Subset indicated: CD45RO+ cells pooled with CCR7-negative TemRA cells. The sequence was obtained from a man aged 18 to 30 in good health. Some clones in this sample may be carry-over from other donors' samples. The chain employs TRBV23-1 and TRBJ1-2; the match to TRBD1 covers 7 bases. TRBV23-1 belongs to the ORF category, with a function that is uncertain. This CDR3 is CASSQMGKTGVVGYTF. CDR3 DNA: TGCGCCAGCAGTCAAATGGGCAAAACAGGGGTCGTTGGCTACACCTTC.